The source of this T cell receptor (beta chain) is a study of CXCR3-negative and CXCR3-positive naive CD8 T cells. Study-wide findings and caveats: Cryopreservation partially decreased CXCR3 expression, and most assays used fresh PBMCs. Surface CD5 was comparable between naive subsets; TCR strength was inferred from TRB CDR3 properties. TRB CDR3s of CXCR3-positive naive cells were more hydrophobic than those of CXCR3-negative naive cells.

Through 5' RACE with UMI labels, the TRB cDNA libraries were prepared. TCRdb reprocessed the 5' RACE reads and reports one entry per CDR3 protein, with no DNA. This table holds 75,000 to 100,000 distinct CDR3 sequences. The CDR3 length is 18 residues. Germline V gene data show CDR1 as SGHAT and CDR2 as FQNNGV. With 300,000 cells each, the CD8+ T cell subsets were individually sorted in triplicate. A word on this clonotype: Its matching antigen is unknown.

Material for sequencing was naive CXCR3+ CD8+ T cells from blood. Subset meaning: CD45RO-CCR7+CD27+CD95- naive CD8+ T cells expressing CXCR3 (TNR3+). This sequence joins TRBV11-2 and TRBJ2-1; TCRdb selects TRBD2, and the lack of DNA leaves this call unchecked. The origin of this receptor is a human donor in good health. Some clones in this sample may be carry-over from other donors' samples. The CDR3 reads CASSLPGLALSSYNEQFF.